This record looks at one T cell receptor beta chain sequence and its context. Its specificity is not known. J gave up 5 bases and V 3 bases, and 15 bases lay outside the gene matches. Germline V lookup: CDR1 LGHNT, CDR2 FRNRAP. The CDR3 covers 17 residues. The repertoire was sequenced with immunoSEQ multiplex PCR; TCRdb's copy has only in-frame clones and lacks some. The sample holds around 57,000 clones, roughly 88% seen once. These data belong to a study of OX40 agonist ivuxolimab in advanced cancers. About the research overall: With a range of roughly 20 to 90, age averaged approximately 55 years, and 70% to 85% were male. General study findings and limits: CD4+ and CD8+ blood T cells expanded clonally by week 6 at 0.1 to 3.0 mg/kg. Specificity for antigen went undetermined in the expanded peripheral T cells.

Patients with autoimmune history or systemic immunosuppression were excluded. The genes are TRBV12-5 and TRBJ2-5; 7 nucleotides line up with TRBD1. Sequences were derived from CD4+ or CD8+ T cells sorted from blood, sampled in a trial of the OX40 agonist ivuxolimab. This TCR was sampled from an adult with an advanced solid tumor such as melanoma, head and neck, liver or kidney cancer. CDR3 sequence (DNA): TGTGCTAGTGGTTTAGAGGTAGGGACAGCCGTGGGGGAGACCCAGTACTTC. Amino acids: CASGLEVGTAVGETQYF.